This T cell receptor beta chain was found in a study of T cells after yellow fever vaccination. MiXCR was run by TCRdb on the 5' RACE reads, yielding one entry per CDR3 protein. The sample lists over 85,000 distinct CDR3 sequences, about 8.2% occurring once. This clonotype was detected a few times. This CDR3 is 13 amino acids long. Trimming took off 6 bases at V and 8 bases at J, with 17 bases between the two ends. The germline V gene has CDR1 SQVTM and CDR2 ANQGSEA. The input for sequencing was CD8+ T cells not binding an NS4B(214-222) dextramer, sorted from PBMCs, taken roughly 14 days after the first yellow fever vaccination. This TCR was sampled from a man aged 18 to 30 who received the YFV17D yellow fever vaccine. J is TRBJ2-1 and V is TRBV29-1; perhaps TRBD1 as D (5 bases). CDR3 nucleotide sequence: TGCAGCGTGCAGGGTCTCTCAAGCGATGAGCAGTTCTTC. It yields the protein CSVQGLSSDEQFF.